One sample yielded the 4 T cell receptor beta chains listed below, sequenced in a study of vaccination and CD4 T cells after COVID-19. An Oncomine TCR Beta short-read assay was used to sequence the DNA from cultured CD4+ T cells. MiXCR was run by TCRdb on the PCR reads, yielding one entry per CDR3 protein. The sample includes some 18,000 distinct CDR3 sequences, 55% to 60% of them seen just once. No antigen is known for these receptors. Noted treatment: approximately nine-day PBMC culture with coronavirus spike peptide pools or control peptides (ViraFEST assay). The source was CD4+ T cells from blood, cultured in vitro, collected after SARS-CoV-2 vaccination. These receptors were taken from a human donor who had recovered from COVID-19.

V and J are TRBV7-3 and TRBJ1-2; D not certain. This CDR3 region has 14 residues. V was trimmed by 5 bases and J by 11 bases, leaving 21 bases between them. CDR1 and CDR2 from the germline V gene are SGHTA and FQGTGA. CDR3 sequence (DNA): TGTGCCAGCAGCCCCGGCGGGCATATAGGTGGTTACACCTTC. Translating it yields CASSPGGHIGGYTF.

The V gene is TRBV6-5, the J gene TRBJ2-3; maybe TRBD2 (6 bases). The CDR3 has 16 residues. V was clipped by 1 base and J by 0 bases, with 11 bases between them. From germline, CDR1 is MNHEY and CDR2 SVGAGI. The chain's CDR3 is CASSYYPSGSTDTQYF. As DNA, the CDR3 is TGTGCCAGCAGTTACTATCCGAGCGGGAGCACAGATACGCAGTATTTT.

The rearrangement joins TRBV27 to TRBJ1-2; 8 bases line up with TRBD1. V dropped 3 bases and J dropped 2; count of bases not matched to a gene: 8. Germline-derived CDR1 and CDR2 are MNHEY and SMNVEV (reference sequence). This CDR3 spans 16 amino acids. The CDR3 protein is CASSFRSTGVNYGYTF. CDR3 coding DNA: TGTGCCAGCAGTTTTCGATCGACAGGGGTCAACTATGGCTACACCTTC.

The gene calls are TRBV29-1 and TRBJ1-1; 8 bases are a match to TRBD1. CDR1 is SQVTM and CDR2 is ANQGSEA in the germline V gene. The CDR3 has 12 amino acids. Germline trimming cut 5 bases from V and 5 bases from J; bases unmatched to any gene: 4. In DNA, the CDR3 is TGCAGCGTTTGGGACAGGTGGACTGAAGCTTTCTTT. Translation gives CSVWDRWTEAFF.